Sequencing of this T cell receptor (beta chain) was carried out in a study of OX40 agonist ivuxolimab in advanced cancers. This table comes from immunoSEQ multiplex PCR, and its TCRdb copy is limited to in-frame clones, with some not included. The sample contains tens of thousands of clones, roughly 87% of which appear only once. The CDR3 is 14 amino acids. Germline CDR1 SGHRS, CDR2 YFSETQ. J gave up 3 bases and V 4 bases, and 7 bases lay outside the gene matches. This clone is a singleton in its sample. The V gene is TRBV5-1, the J gene TRBJ2-7, with 7 bases fitting TRBD1. Here the sequenced sample was CD4+ or CD8+ T cells sorted from blood, taken in a trial of the OX40 agonist ivuxolimab. This TCR was recovered from an adult with an advanced solid tumor such as melanoma, head and neck, liver or kidney cancer. The CDR3 DNA is TGCGCCAGCAGCACCGGGACAGACCTCTACGAGCAGTACTTC. Translated, it gives CASSTGTDLYEQYF.